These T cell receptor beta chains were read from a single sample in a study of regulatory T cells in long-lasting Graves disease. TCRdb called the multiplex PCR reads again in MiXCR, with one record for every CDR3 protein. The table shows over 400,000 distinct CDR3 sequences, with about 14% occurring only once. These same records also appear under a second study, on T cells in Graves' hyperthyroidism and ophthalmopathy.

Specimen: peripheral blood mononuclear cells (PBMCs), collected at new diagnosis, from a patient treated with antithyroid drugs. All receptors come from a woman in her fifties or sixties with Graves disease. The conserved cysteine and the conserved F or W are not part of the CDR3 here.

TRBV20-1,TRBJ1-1,SASETGNTEAF
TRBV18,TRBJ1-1,ASSLPTGDNTEAF
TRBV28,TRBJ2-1,ASSPASGIGRSNEQF
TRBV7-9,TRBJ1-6,ASSLGTAHNSPLH
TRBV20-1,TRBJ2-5,SARDGAGGQETQY
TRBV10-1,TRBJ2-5,ASSRVPGAQETQY
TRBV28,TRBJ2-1,ASSIWGTGGLYNEQF
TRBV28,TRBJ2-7,ASSGLASAD
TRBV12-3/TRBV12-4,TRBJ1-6,ASSLLSRQGAYNSPLH
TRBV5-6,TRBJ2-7,ASSLRGGPIYEQY
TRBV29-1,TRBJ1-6,SASDRGGSPLH
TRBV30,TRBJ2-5,AWSRGSETQY
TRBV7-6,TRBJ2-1,ASSLASQASFSNEQF
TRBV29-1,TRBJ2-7,SVLGQGSSYEQY
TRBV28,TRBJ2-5,ASGSWTSGIQETQY
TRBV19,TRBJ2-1,ASSARVAGGNPYNEQF
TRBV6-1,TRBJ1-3,ASRTGYPGNTIY
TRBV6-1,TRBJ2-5,ASIVDGGGTQY
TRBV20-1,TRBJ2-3,SARGGTGSTDTQY
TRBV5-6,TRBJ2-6,ASSLNGFSGANVLT
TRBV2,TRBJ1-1,ASSRDRADTEAF
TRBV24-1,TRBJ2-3,ATGRTSGSSHTDTQY
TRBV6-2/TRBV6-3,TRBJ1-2,ASSYSAGRANTYGYT
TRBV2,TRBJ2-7,ASSEGSGDYEQY
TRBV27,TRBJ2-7,ASSVGNLGQQY
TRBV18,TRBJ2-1,ASSPPQREGPYNEQF
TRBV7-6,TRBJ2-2,ASSLARGGQDTGELF
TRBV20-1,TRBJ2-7,SARDLGLAPYEQY
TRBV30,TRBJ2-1,AWSVLGRLAGAEQF
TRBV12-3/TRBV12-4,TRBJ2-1,ASSLAGAQYNEQF
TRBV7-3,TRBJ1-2,ASSPGQGPLGYGYT
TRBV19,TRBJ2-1,ASSIWDGGNNEQF
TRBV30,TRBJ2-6,AWSEKTGASGANVLT
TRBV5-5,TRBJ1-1,ASSLLPGLGNTEAF
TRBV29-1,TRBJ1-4,SVEDRGLREKLF
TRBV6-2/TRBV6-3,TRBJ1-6,ASSEGSQRAYNSPLH
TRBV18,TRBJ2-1,ASSTRVGYNEQF
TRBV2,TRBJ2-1,ASSEEGPYNEQF
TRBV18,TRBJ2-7,ASSPPGGSYEQY
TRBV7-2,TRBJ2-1,ASSSAPRGQSSYNEQF
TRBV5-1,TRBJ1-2,ASSSGTSNYGYT
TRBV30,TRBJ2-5,AWNLGETQY
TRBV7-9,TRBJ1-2,ASGQGRIYGYT
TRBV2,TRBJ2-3,ASRLRLAGQVADTQY
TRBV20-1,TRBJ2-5,SARRTGARTQY
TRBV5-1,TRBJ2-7,ASSLSLWGRSSEQY
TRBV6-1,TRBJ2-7,ASTSAGTSGTYEQY
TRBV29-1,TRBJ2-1,SVEGTSGSYNEQF
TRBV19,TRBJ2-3,ASSIAGQRTDTQY